These 26 T cell receptor beta chains were sequenced from one sample in a study of blood T cell repertoires in COVID-19. Data came from immunoSEQ multiplex PCR; TCRdb stores just in-frame clones and leaves some out. The data hold 150,000 to 200,000 clones, with roughly 89% observed a single time. The specimen was peripheral blood. The receptors stem from a man between 45 and 60 years old with acute or convalescent COVID-19.

This chain links TRBV7-8 with TRBJ1-6; 7 nucleotides agree with TRBD1. The CDR3 is made up of 15 amino acids. V was pared by 5 bases and J by 6 bases, with 7 bases of the junction left unmatched. Germline V gene data show CDR1 as SGHVS and CDR2 as FQNEAQ. CDR3 loop: CASSPRQGINSPLHF. The CDR3 coding sequence is TGTGCCAGCAGCCCTCGACAGGGAATTAATTCACCCCTCCACTTT.

V is TRBV5-5 and J is TRBJ1-1, with TRBD1 matching over 8 bases. J was trimmed by 0 bases and V by 2 bases; bases with no gene match: 3. The CDR3 extends over 15 amino acids. The germline V gene has CDR1 SGHKS and CDR2 YYEKEE (reference sequence). The CDR3: CASSLWTGMNTEAFF. DNA of the CDR3: TGTGCCAGCAGCTTATGGACAGGGATGAACACTGAAGCTTTCTTT.

The V gene is TRBV3-1 (or the pseudogene TRBV3-2), the J gene TRBJ1-1, with D possibly TRBD1 on 5 matching bases. The CDR3 covers 16 residues. Germline-derived CDR1 and CDR2 are LGHDT and YNNKEL (reference sequence). The germline V and J ends were trimmed by 4 bases and 1 base, with 16 bases remaining between them. In nucleotides, the CDR3 is TGTGCCAGCAGCCCAGCGGGGGGTCGTTGGAACACTGAAGCTTTCTTT. This translates into CASSPAGGRWNTEAFF.

This chain links TRBV4-3 with TRBJ1-2, with no clear D. CDR3 length: 14 residues. Trimming cost V 0 bases and J 7 bases, with 12 bases left between them. Germline-derived CDR1 and CDR2 are LGHNA and YSLEER. The CDR3 DNA is TGCGCCAGCAGCCAAGAGGAGGGTCGGACTGGCTACACCTTC. Translating gives CASSQEEGRTGYTF.

This chain links TRBV20-1 with TRBJ2-3; 9 positions match TRBD2. The CDR3 length is 10 residues. Germline-derived CDR1 and CDR2 are DFQATT and SNEGSKA (reference sequence). The DNA of the CDR3 is TGCACCAGCGGGAGGGATACGCAGTATTTT. It codes for CTSGRDTQYF.

The rearrangement joins TRBV19 to TRBJ1-5, with TRBD1 as a possible D gene (6 bases). The CDR3 has 18 residues. V gave up 5 bases and J gave up 1 base, with 21 bases separating them. Germline V lookup: CDR1 LNHDA, CDR2 SQIVND (reference sequence). CDR3 sequence (DNA): TGTGCCAGTAGTCTACAAAGTAGGGCAGGGGTGAGCAATCAGCCCCAGCATTTT. This translates into CASSLQSRAGVSNQPQHF.

Written as DNA, the CDR3 is TGTGCCACCCGAAGCGGGGCTAGCAATCAGCCCCAGCATTTT. Residues: CATRSGASNQPQHF. The rearrangement uses TRBV10-3 and TRBJ1-5, with TRBD1 as a possible D gene (5 bases). V was clipped by 10 bases and J by 0 bases, with 13 bases between them. CDR1 is ENHRY and CDR2 is SYGVKD in the germline V gene. The CDR3 covers 14 residues.

The rearrangement links TRBV28 to TRBJ2-1; tentative D call: TRBD2 (5 bases). V gave up 7 bases and J gave up 5 bases, with 21 bases separating them. The CDR3 loop spans 16 amino acids. Per the germline V gene, CDR1 is MDHEN and CDR2 is SYDVKM. The CDR3 DNA sequence: TGTGCCAGCAAACCTATGAGGAGGTCTCACCACAATGAGCAGTTCTTC. Protein product: CASKPMRRSHHNEQFF.

The chain couples TRBV19 to TRBJ1-2; D may be TRBD1 (5 bases). The germline V gene encodes CDR1 LNHDA and CDR2 SQIVND (reference sequence). Trimming left V 7 bases short and J 5 bases short, with 20 bases between. This CDR3 contains 15 residues. The CDR3 bases are TGTGCCAGTAATAGGTTCGCAGGGCAGATATATGGCTACACCTTC. It translates to CASNRFAGQIYGYTF.

Only one count was recorded for this clone. V gene TRBV7-2 combines with J gene TRBJ2-2; D might be TRBD1 (6 bases). CDR1 SGHTA and CDR2 FQGNSA come from the germline V gene. V dropped 4 bases and J dropped 6 bases, with 12 bases sitting between them. This CDR3 comprises 14 residues. The CDR3 region has the DNA TGTGCCAGCAGCTCGGGACATTTCGCCGGGGAGCTGTTTTTT. As protein: CASSSGHFAGELFF.

This clone was seen a single time. One junction end disagrees with the germline gene, perhaps due to a read error. The V call is TRBV7-7, the J call TRBJ2-2; D remains ambiguous. Germline V CDR1 and CDR2: SSHAT, FNYEAQ (reference sequence). CDR3 length: 12 residues. CDR3 protein: CASTPYTGELFF. CDR3 DNA sequence: TGTGCTAGCACCCCCTACACCGGGGAGCTGTTTTTT.

The chain carries TRBV3-1 (or the pseudogene TRBV3-2) and TRBJ2-3, with 9 bases fitting TRBD2. The CDR3 contains 17 residues. Germline V gene data show CDR1 as LGHDT and CDR2 as YNNKEL (reference sequence). Trimming at V came to 4 bases and at J to 3 bases, leaving 11 bases not matched to a gene. The CDR3 DNA reads as TGTGCCAGCAGCCCCTTTGGAGCGGGAGGTAGGACAGATACGCAGTATTTT. It codes for CASSPFGAGGRTDTQYF.

This rearrangement joins TRBV24-1 to TRBJ2-3; the match to TRBD2 covers 8 bases. CDR1 and CDR2 from the germline V gene are KGHDR and SFDVKD. The CDR3 length is 14 residues. J gave up 1 base and V 6 bases, and 2 bases lay outside the gene matches. The CDR3: CATSNSGGTDTQYF. The CDR3 region has the DNA TGTGCCACCAGTAATAGCGGGGGCACAGATACGCAGTATTTT.

The chain joins TRBV3-1 (or the pseudogene TRBV3-2) to TRBJ2-1, with D unresolved. CDR1 is LGHDT, CDR2 YNNKEL, per germline (reference sequence). CDR3 size: 12 residues. Between the trimmed V and J ends, which lost 4 bases and 9 bases, there was a span of 10 bases. The CDR3 spells CASSPIFGEQFF. In DNA, the CDR3 is TGTGCCAGCAGCCCTATATTTGGTGAGCAGTTCTTC.

The rearrangement uses TRBV6-5 and TRBJ2-3; 7 bases are a match to TRBD2. The CDR3 is made up of 14 amino acids. Germline V gene sequence: CDR1 MNHEY, CDR2 SVGAGI. The V gene end was trimmed by 7 bases and the J gene end by 4 bases; junction bases not matched to a gene: 8. CDR3 residues: CASNRLAHADTQYF. The CDR3 nucleotides read TGTGCCAGCAACCGACTAGCCCACGCAGATACGCAGTATTTT.

The chain employs TRBV4-3 and TRBJ1-2, with 10 bases identical to TRBD1. Germline trimming cut 0 bases from V and 4 bases from J; bases unmatched to any gene: 8. Germline V CDR1 and CDR2: LGHNA, YSLEER. The CDR3 is made up of 17 amino acids. CDR3 residues: CASSQDRGQGPLYGYTF. The CDR3 DNA is TGCGCCAGCAGCCAAGATAGGGGACAGGGGCCTCTCTATGGCTACACCTTC.

The rearrangement joins TRBV27 to TRBJ2-2, with 10 bases that match TRBD1. The CDR3 extends over 15 amino acids. CDR1 and CDR2 (germline): MNHEY, SMNVEV (reference sequence). V shed 5 bases and J 4 bases; nucleotides not matched to a gene: 4. CDR3 bases: TGTGCCAGCAGTCCAGGACAGGGGGTCACCGGGGAGCTGTTTTTT. Its protein product is CASSPGQGVTGELFF.

The chain combines TRBV30 with TRBJ1-6; D call uncertain. Per germline, CDR1 GTSNPN and CDR2 SVGIG (reference sequence). The CDR3 contains 14 residues. Deletions cut 7 bases from V and 0 bases from J, with 10 bases between. CDR3 sequence (DNA): TGTGCCTATGAATGGCCCTCCTATAATTCACCCCTCCACTTT. This gives the protein CAYEWPSYNSPLHF.

This sequence joins TRBV14 and TRBJ1-2; D is unclear. The germline V gene encodes CDR1 SGHDN and CDR2 FVKESK. V was pared by 3 bases and J by 0 bases, with 8 bases between. This CDR3 is 14 amino acids long. CDR3 region: CASSQSRANYGYTF. DNA for the CDR3: TGTGCCAGCAGCCAGTCGCGGGCTAACTATGGCTACACCTTC.

About this clone itself: A read error may produce the germline difference seen at one junction end. The J gene is TRBJ2-3, the V gene TRBV7-7, with 7 bases identical to TRBD1. This CDR3 contains 15 residues. Germline-derived CDR1 and CDR2 are SSHAT and FNYEAQ (reference sequence). CDR3 residues: CASSLGGRDTDTQYF. CDR3 coding DNA: TGTGCTAGCAGCTTAGGGGGCAGAGACACAGATACGCAGTATTTT.

This clone was counted a few times. This rearrangement joins TRBV5-5 to TRBJ1-2, with a tentative D call TRBD1 (5 bases). Germline assignment: CDR1 SGHKS and CDR2 YYEKEE (reference sequence). The CDR3 is 14 amino acids. Trimming pared 4 bases from V and 5 bases from J, leaving 15 bases between. CDR3 in DNA: TGTGCCAGCAGCCCGGGACTGGTCTCTTATGGCTACACCTTC. This gives the protein CASSPGLVSYGYTF. Combining the CDR3 with reference TRBV5-5 and TRBJ1-2 gives the whole variable domain DAGVTQSPTHLIKTRGQQVTLRCSPISGHKSVSWYQQVLGQGPQFIFQYYEKEERGRGNFPDRFSARQFPNYSSELNVNALLLGDSALYLCASSPGLVSYGYTFGSGTRLTVV.

This chain links TRBV10-3 with TRBJ2-2; D is uncertain. Trimming removed 1 base at V and 0 bases at J, with 12 bases between. The CDR3 consists of 17 residues. Germline V gene data show CDR1 as ENHRY and CDR2 as SYGVKD. The chain's CDR3 is CAISEWAGLSNTGELFF. The CDR3 coding sequence is TGTGCCATCAGTGAGTGGGCAGGCCTTTCGAACACCGGGGAGCTGTTTTTT.

A remark on this clone: One base away lies a much larger clone, so this may be a sequencing read error. The V and J genes are TRBV9 and TRBJ1-6, with 7 bases lining up with TRBD1. Trimming removed 4 bases from V and 4 bases from J; junction bases left unmatched: 2. CDR1 is SGDLS and CDR2 is YYNGEE in the germline V gene. The CDR3 is 14 amino acids. The CDR3 DNA reads as TGTGCCAGCAGCCTGGGACAGTATAATTCACCCCTCCACTTT. It is translated as CASSLGQYNSPLHF. Filled out from reference TRBV9 and TRBJ1-6, the complete variable domain reads DSGVTQTPKHLITATGQRVTLRCSPRSGDLSVYWYQQSLDQGLQFLIQYYNGEERAKGNILERFSAQQFPDLHSELNLSSLELGDSALYFCASSLGQYNSPLHFGNGTRLTVT.

This chain uses TRBV7-2 with TRBJ1-6; no definite D call. The CDR3 is 15 amino acids. V was clipped by 0 bases and J by 3 bases, with 6 bases between them. Germline CDR1 SGHTA, CDR2 FQGNSA. The CDR3 DNA reads TGTGCCAGCAGCTTAGCACAGCTCTATAATTCACCCCTCCACTTT. Its protein is CASSLAQLYNSPLHF.

The chain has TRBV9 and TRBJ1-1; D gene ambiguous. Per the germline V gene, CDR1 is SGDLS and CDR2 is YYNGEE. CDR3 length: 13 residues. Trimming took 0 bases from V and 4 from J, leaving 7 bases between them. CDR3: CASSVVESTEAFF. The CDR3 DNA follows: TGTGCCAGCAGCGTAGTGGAGAGCACTGAAGCTTTCTTT. The variable domain in full, with the rest retrieved from reference TRBV9 and TRBJ1-1, is DSGVTQTPKHLITATGQRVTLRCSPRSGDLSVYWYQQSLDQGLQFLIQYYNGEERAKGNILERFSAQQFPDLHSELNLSSLELGDSALYFCASSVVESTEAFFGQGTRLTVV.

The genes are TRBV6-5 and TRBJ1-5; D uncertain. The germline V gene has CDR1 MNHEY and CDR2 SVGAGI. CDR3 length: 13 residues. Trimming left V 6 bases short and J 0 bases short, with 6 bases between. This chain's CDR3 is CASRQISNQPQHF. CDR3 in DNA: TGTGCCAGCAGACAGATTAGCAATCAGCCCCAGCATTTT.